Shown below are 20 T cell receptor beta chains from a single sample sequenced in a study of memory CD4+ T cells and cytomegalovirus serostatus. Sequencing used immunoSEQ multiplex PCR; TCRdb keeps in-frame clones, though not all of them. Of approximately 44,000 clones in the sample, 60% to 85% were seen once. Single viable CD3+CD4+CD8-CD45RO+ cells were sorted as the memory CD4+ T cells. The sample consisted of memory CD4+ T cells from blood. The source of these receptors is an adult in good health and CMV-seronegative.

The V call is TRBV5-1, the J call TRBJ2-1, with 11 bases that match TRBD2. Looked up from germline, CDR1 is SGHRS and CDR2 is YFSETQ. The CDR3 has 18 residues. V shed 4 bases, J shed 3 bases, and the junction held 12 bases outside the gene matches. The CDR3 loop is CASSVRTGTSGVYNEQFF. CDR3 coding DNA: TGCGCCAGCAGCGTGAGAACTGGGACTAGCGGAGTCTACAATGAGCAGTTCTTC.

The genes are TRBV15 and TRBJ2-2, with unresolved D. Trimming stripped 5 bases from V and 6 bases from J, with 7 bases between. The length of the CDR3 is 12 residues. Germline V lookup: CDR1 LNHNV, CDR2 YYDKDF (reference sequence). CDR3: CATSRFAGELFF. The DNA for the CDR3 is TGTGCCACCAGCCGGTTTGCCGGGGAGCTGTTTTTT.

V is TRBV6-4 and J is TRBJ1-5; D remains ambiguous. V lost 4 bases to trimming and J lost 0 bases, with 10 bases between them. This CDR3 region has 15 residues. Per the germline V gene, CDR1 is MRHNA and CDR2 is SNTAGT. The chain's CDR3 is CASSVASHSNQPQHF. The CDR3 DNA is TGTGCCAGCAGTGTAGCGTCTCATAGCAATCAGCCCCAGCATTTT.

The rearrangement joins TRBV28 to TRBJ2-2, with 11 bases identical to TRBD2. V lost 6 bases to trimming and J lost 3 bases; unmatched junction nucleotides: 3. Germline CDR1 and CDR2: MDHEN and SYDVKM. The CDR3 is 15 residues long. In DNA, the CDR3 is TGTGCCAGCAGGATGGGACTAGCGGACACCGGGGAGCTGTTTTTT. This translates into CASRMGLADTGELFF.

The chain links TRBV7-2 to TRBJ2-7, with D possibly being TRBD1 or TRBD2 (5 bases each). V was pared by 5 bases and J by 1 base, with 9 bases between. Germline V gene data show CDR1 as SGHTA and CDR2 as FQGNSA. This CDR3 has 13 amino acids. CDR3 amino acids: CASSRGWSYEQYF. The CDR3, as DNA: TGTGCCAGCAGCCGGGGCTGGTCCTACGAGCAGTACTTC. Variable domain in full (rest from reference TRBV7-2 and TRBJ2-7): GAGVSQSPSNKVTEKGKDVELRCDPISGHTALYWYRQSLGQGLEFLIYFQGNSAPDKSGLPSDRFSAERTGGSVSTLTIQRTQQEDSAVYLCASSRGWSYEQYFGPGTRLTVT.

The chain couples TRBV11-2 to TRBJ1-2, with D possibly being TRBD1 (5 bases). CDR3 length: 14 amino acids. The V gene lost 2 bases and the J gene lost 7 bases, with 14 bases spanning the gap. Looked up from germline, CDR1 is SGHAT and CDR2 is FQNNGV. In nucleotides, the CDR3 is TGTGCCAGCAGCTTACCCATGGGGGTGGGTGGCTACACCTTC. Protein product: CASSLPMGVGGYTF.

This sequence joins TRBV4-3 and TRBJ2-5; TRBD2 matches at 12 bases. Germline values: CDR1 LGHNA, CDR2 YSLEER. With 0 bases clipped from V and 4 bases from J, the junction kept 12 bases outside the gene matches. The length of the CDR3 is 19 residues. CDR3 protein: CASSQDRLAGDLGAETQYF. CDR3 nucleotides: TGCGCCAGCAGCCAAGATCGACTAGCGGGAGATCTGGGTGCAGAGACCCAGTACTTC.

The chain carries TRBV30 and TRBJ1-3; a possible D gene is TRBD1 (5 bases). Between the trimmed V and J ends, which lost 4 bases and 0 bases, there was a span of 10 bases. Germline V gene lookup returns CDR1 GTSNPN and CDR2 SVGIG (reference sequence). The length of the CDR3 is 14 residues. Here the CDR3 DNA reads TGTGCCTGGACCCGGGGCTCCTCTGGAAACACCATATATTTT. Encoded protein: CAWTRGSSGNTIYF.

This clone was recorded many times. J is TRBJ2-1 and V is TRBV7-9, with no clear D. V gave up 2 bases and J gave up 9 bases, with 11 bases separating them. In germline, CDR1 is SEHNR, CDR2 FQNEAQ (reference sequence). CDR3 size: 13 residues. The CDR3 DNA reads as TGTGCCAGCAGCTTACGAGGAGTCCTTGAGCAGTTCTTC. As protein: CASSLRGVLEQFF.

The CDR3 is CAISAAGTTATDTQYF. For the CDR3, the DNA is TGTGCCATCAGTGCCGCCGGGACTACCGCCACAGATACGCAGTATTTT. This chain links TRBV10-3 with TRBJ2-3; 7 nucleotides match TRBD2. The CDR3 sequence is 16 residues long. Germline V gene lookup returns CDR1 ENHRY and CDR2 SYGVKD. The J segment lost 2 bases and the V segment lost 4 bases, leaving 9 bases of the junction unmatched.

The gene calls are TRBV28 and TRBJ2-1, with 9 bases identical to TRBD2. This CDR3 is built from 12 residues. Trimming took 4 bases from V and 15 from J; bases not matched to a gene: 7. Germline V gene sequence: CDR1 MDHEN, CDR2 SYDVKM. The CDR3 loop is CASSSAGGGPFF. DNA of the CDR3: TGTGCCAGCAGTTCAGCGGGAGGCGGTCCGTTCTTC.

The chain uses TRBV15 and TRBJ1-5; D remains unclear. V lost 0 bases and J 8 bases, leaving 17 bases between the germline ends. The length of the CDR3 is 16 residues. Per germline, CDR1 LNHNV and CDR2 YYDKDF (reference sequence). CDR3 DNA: TGTGCCACCAGCAGAGACTCGGACGGCTCGAGGAAGCCCCAGCATTTT. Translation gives CATSRDSDGSRKPQHF.

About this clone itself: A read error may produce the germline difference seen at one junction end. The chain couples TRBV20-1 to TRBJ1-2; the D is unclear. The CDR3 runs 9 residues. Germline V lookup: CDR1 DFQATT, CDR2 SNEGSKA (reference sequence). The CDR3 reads CSARDPQAF. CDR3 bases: TGCAGTGCTAGAGATCCGCAGGCTTTC.

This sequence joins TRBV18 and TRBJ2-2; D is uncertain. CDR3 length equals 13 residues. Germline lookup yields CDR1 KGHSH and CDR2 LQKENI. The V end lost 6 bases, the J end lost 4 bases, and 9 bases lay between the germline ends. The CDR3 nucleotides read TGTGCCAGCTCCCCCCGTAGCACCGGGGAGCTGTTTTTT. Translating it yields CASSPRSTGELFF.

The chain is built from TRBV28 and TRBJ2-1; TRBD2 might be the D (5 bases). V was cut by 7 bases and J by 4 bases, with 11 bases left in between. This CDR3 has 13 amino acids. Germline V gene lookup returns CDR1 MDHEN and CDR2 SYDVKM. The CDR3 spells CASIGGFYNEQFF. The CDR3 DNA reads TGTGCCAGCATCGGCGGGTTTTACAATGAGCAGTTCTTC.

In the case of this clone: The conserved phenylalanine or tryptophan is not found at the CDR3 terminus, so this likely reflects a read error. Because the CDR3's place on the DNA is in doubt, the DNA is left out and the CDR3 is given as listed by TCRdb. The CDR3 is CAWNYDPRGS. The V and J genes are TRBV30 and TRBJ2-7; TRBD2, as called in the table, went unchecked against the DNA. Germline V CDR1 and CDR2: GTSNPN, SVGIG (reference sequence). With termini counted, the CDR3 has 10 amino acids.

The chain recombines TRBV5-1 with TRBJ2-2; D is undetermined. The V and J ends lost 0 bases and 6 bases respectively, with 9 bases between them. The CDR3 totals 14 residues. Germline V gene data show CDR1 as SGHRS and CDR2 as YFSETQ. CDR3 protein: CASSLGGVPGELFF. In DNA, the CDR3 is TGCGCCAGCAGCTTGGGTGGAGTTCCCGGGGAGCTGTTTTTT.

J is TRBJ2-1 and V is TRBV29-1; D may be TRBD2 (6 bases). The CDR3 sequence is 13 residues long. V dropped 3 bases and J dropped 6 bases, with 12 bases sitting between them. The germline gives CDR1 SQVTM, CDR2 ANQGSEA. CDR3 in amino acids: CSVDYGSRNEQFF. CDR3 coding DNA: TGCAGCGTTGATTACGGGAGTCGCAATGAGCAGTTCTTC.

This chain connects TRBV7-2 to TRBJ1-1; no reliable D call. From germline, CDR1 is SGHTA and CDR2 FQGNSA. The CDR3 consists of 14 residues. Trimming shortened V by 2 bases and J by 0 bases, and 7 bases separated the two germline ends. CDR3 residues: CASSLSRLNTEAFF. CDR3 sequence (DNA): TGTGCCAGCAGCTTAAGCAGGCTGAACACTGAAGCTTTCTTT. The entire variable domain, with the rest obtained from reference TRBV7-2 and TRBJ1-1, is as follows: GAGVSQSPSNKVTEKGKDVELRCDPISGHTALYWYRQSLGQGLEFLIYFQGNSAPDKSGLPSDRFSAERTGGSVSTLTIQRTQQEDSAVYLCASSLSRLNTEAFFGQGTRLTVV.

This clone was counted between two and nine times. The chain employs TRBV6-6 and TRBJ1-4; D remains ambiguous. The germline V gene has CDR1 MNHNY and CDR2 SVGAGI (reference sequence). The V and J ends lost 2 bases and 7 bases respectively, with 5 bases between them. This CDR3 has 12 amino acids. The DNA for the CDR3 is TGTGCCAGCAGTTACAACGTTGAAAAACTGTTTTTT. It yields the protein CASSYNVEKLFF.